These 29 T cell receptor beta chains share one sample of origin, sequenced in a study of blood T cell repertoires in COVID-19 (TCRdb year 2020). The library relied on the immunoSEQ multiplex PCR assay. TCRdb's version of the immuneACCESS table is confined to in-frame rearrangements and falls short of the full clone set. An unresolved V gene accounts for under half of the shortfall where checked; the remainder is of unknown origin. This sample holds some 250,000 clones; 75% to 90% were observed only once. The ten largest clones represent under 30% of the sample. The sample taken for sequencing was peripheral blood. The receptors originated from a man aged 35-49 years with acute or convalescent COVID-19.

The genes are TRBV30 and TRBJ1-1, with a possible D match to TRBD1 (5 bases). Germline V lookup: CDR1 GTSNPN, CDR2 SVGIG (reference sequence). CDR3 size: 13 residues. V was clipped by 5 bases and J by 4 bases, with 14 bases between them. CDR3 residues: CAWSPMGGTEAFF. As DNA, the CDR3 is TGTGCCTGGTCCCCCATGGGGGGCACTGAAGCTTTCTTT.

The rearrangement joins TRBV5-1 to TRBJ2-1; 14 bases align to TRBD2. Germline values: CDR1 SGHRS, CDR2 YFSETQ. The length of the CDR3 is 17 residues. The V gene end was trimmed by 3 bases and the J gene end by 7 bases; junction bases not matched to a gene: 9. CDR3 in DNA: TGCGCCAGCAGCTCCGCGACTAGCGGGAGGGCCTCGAATGAGCAGTTCTTC. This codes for CASSSATSGRASNEQFF.

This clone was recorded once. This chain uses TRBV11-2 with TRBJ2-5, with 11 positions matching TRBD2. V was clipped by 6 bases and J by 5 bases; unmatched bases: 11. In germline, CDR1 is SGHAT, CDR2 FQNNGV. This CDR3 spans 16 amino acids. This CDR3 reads CASRGKLAGVRETQYF. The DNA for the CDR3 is TGTGCCAGCAGAGGGAAACTAGCGGGAGTTCGGGAGACCCAGTACTTC. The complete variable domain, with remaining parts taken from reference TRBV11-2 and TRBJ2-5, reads EAGVAQSPRYKIIEKRQSVAFWCNPISGHATLYWYQQILGQGPKLLIQFQNNGVVDDSQLPKDRFSAERLKGVDSTLKIQPAKLEDSAVYLCASRGKLAGVRETQYFGPGTRLLVL.

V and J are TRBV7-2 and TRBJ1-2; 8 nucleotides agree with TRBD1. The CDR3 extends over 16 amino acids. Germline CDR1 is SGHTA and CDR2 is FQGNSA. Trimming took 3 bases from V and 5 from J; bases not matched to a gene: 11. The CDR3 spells CASSLLPGQAQYGYTF. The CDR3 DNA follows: TGTGCCAGCAGCTTGTTACCGGGACAGGCTCAGTATGGCTACACCTTC.

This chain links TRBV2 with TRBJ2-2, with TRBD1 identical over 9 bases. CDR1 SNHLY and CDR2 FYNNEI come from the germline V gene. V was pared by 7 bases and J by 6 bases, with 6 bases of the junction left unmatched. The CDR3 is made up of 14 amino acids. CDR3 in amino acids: CASNWDREAGELFF. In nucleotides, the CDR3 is TGTGCCAGCAATTGGGACAGGGAGGCCGGGGAGCTGTTTTTT.

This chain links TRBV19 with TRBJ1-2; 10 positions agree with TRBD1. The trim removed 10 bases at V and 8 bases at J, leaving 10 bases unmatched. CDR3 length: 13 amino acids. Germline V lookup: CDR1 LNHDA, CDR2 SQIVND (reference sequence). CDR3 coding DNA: TGTGCCACACAATCGGGGACAGGGGTCGGCTACACCTTC. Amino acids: CATQSGTGVGYTF.

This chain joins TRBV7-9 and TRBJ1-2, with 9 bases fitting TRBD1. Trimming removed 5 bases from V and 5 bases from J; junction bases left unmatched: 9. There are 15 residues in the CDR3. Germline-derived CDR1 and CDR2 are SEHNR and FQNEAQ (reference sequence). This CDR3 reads CASSPGQGRYYGYTF. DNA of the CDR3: TGTGCCAGCAGCCCCGGACAGGGGCGCTATTATGGCTACACCTTC.

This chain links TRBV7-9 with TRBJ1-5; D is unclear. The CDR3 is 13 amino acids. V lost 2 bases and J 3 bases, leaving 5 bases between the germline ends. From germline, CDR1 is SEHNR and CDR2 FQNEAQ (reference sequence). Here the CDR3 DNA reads TGTGCCAGCAGCTTAAACAACAATCAGCCCCAGCATTTT. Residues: CASSLNNNQPQHF.

CDR3 region: CASSFPGQGGQDEQYF. The CDR3 coding sequence is TGTGCCAGCAGCTTTCCGGGACAGGGGGGCCAGGACGAGCAGTACTTC. The V call is TRBV7-9, the J call TRBJ2-7; 11 positions match TRBD1. The germline gives CDR1 SEHNR, CDR2 FQNEAQ (reference sequence). The CDR3 spans 16 residues. V was clipped by 3 bases and J by 5 bases; unmatched bases: 9.

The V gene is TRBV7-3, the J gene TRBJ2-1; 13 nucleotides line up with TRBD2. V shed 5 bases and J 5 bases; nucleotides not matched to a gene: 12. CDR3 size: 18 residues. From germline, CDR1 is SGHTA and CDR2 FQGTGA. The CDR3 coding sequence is TGTGCCAGCAGCCTGGGACTAGCGGGACCCGTAGGGCACAATGAGCAGTTCTTC. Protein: CASSLGLAGPVGHNEQFF.

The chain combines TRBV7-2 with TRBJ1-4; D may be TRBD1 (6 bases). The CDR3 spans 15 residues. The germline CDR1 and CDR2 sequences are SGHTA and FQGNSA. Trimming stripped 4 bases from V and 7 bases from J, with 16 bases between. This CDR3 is CASSSWGRSGEKLFF. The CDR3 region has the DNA TGTGCCAGCAGCTCATGGGGGCGGTCGGGTGAAAAACTGTTTTTT. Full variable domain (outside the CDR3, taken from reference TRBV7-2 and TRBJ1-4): GAGVSQSPSNKVTEKGKDVELRCDPISGHTALYWYRQSLGQGLEFLIYFQGNSAPDKSGLPSDRFSAERTGGSVSTLTIQRTQQEDSAVYLCASSSWGRSGEKLFFGSGTQLSVL.

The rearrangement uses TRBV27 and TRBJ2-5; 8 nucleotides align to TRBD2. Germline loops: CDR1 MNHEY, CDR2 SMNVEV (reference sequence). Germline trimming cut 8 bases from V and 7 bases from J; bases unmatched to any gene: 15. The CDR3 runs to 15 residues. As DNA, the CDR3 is TGTGCCAGCGGCTCGGGGGGGACGGGGTCCGTGACCCAGTACTTC. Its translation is CASGSGGTGSVTQYF.

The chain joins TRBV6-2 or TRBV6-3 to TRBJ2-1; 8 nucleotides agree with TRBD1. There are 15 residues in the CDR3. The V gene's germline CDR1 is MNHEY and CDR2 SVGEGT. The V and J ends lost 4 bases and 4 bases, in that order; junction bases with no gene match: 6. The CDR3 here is CASSSWTGPYNEQFF. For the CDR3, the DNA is TGTGCCAGCAGTTCCTGGACAGGGCCATACAATGAGCAGTTCTTC.

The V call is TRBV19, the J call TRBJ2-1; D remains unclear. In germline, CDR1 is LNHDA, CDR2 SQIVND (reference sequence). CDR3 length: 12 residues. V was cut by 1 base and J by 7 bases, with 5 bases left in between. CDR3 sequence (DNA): TGTGCCAGTAGTATAGCTAGGAATGAGCAGTTCTTC. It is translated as CASSIARNEQFF.

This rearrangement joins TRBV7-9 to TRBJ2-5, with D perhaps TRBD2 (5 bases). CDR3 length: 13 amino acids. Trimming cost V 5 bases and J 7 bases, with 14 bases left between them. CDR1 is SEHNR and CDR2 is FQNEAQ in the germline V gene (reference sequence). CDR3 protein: CASSVRERATQYF. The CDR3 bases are TGTGCCAGCAGCGTTAGAGAGAGGGCGACCCAGTACTTC.

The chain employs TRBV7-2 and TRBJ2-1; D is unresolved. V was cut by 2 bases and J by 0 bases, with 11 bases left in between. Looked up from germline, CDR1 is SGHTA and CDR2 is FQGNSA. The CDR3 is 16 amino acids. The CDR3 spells CASSLSPRGSYNEQFF. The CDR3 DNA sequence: TGTGCCAGCAGCTTATCCCCCAGAGGCTCCTACAATGAGCAGTTCTTC.

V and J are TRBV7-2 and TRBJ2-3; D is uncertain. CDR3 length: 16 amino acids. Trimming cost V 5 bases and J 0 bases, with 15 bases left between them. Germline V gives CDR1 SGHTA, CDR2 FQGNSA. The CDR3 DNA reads TGTGCCAGCAGCCCGCCCTGGGCGTCTAGCACAGATACGCAGTATTTT. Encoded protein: CASSPPWASSTDTQYF.

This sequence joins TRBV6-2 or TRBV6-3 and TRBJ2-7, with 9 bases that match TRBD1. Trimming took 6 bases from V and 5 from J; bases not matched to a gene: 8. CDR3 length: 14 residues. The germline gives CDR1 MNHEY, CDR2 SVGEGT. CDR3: CASSPGTGRHEQYF. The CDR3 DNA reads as TGTGCCAGCAGCCCCGGGACAGGGAGACACGAGCAGTACTTC.

This CDR3 is CASSFPGSQETQYF. The CDR3 DNA is TGTGCCAGCAGCTTCCCCGGGAGCCAAGAGACCCAGTACTTC. The rearrangement links TRBV7-2 to TRBJ2-5, with TRBD2 as a possible D gene (6 bases). Germline CDR1 is SGHTA and CDR2 is FQGNSA. The V end was cut by 3 bases, the J end by 1 base, with 9 bases between. The CDR3 has 14 residues.

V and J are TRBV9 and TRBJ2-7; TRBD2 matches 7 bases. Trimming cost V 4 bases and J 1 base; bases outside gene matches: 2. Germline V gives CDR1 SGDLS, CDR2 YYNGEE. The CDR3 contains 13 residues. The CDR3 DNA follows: TGTGCCAGCAGCTTCGGGGGGTCCTACGAGCAGTACTTC. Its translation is CASSFGGSYEQYF.

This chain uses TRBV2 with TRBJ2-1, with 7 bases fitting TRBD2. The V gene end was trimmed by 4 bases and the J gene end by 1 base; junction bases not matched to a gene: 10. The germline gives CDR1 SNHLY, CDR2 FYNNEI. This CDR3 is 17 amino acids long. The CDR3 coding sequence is TGTGCCAGCAGTGGGGGCTGGGAGGGGCAATCCTACAATGAGCAGTTCTTC. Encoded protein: CASSGGWEGQSYNEQFF.

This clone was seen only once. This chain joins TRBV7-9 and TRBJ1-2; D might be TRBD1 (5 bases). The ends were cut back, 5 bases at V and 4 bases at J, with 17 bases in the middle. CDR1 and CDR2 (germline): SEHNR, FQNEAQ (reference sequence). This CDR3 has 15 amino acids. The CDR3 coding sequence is TGTGCCAGCAGCCCCGGAGGGGAGAGTACCTATGGCTACACCTTC. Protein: CASSPGGESTYGYTF.

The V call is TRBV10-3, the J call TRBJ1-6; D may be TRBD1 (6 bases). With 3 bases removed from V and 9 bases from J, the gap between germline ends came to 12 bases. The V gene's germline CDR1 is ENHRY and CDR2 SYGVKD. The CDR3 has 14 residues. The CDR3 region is CAISEQGVSSPLHF. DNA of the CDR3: TGTGCCATCAGTGAACAGGGAGTTTCTTCACCCCTCCACTTT.

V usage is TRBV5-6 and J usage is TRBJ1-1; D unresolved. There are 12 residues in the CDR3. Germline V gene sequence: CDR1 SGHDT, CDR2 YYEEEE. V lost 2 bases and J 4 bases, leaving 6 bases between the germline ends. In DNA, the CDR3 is TGTGCCAGCAGCTTCGGGAGCACTGAAGCTTTCTTT. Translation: CASSFGSTEAFF.

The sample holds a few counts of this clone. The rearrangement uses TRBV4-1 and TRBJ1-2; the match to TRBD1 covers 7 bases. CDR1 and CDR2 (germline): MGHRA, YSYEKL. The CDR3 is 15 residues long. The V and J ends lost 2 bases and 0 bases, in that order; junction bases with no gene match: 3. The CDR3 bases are TGCGCCAGCAGCCAAAACAGGGGAGCTAACTATGGCTACACCTTC. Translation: CASSQNRGANYGYTF.

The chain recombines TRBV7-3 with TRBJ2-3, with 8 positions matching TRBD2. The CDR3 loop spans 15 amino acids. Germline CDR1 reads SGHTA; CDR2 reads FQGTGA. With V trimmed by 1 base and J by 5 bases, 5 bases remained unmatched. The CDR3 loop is CASSLNGRAGDTQYF. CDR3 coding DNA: TGTGCCAGCAGCTTAAACGGGAGGGCCGGAGATACGCAGTATTTT.

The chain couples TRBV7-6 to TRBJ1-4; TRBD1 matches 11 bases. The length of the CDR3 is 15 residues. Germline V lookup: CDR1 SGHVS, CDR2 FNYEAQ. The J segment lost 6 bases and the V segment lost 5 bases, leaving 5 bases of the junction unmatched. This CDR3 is CASSPGQGAHEKLFF. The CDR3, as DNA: TGTGCCAGCAGCCCCGGACAGGGGGCACATGAAAAACTGTTTTTT.

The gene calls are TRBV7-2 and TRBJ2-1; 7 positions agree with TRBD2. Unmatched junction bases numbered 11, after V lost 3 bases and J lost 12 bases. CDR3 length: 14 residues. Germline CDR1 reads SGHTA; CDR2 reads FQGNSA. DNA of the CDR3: TGTGCCAGCAGCTTTGATGGGAGGGCGGTGGTGCAGTTCTTC. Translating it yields CASSFDGRAVVQFF.

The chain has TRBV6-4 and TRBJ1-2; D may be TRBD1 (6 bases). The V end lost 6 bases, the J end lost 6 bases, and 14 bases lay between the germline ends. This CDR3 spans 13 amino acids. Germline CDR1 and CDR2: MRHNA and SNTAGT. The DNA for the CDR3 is TGTGCCAGCAGCTACACAGGGAAGGATGGCTACACCTTC. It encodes CASSYTGKDGYTF.